These 14 T cell receptor beta chains originate from one sample sequenced in a study of T cells in lung cancer brain metastases (dated by TCRdb to the late 2010s). Receptors were amplified or captured by the immunoSEQ multiplex PCR assay. TCRdb provides this immuneACCESS table in a form limited to in-frame rearrangements. Some clones are lacking; in checked studies, under half of them reflect an unresolved V gene, and why the rest are absent is not known. The sample table holds 5,000 or so clones, of which over 65% were seen once. The ten most abundant clones make up around 9.2% of the sample. The sequencing input was tumor tissue from a brain metastasis. The cell subset or site label here, explained by the study, means: paired resected brain metastasis. The receptors stem from a woman in her forties or fifties with non-small cell lung cancer that had spread to the brain.

The CDR3 region has the DNA TGTGCCAGCAGCTTAAGCGGGCCCCCGGGCACCGGGGAGCTGTTTTTT. Translation: CASSLSGPPGTGELFF. The chain combines TRBV7-3 with TRBJ2-2, with D possibly matching TRBD2 (5 bases). The V gene lost 1 base and the J gene lost 4 bases, with 13 bases spanning the gap. Germline V gene data show CDR1 as SGHTA and CDR2 as FQGTGA. This CDR3 region has 16 residues.

The rearrangement joins TRBV7-2 to TRBJ2-3, with D perhaps TRBD2 (5 bases). Germline-derived CDR1 and CDR2 are SGHTA and FQGNSA. Trimming pared 0 bases from V and 8 bases from J, leaving 9 bases between. This CDR3 comprises 13 residues. CDR3 region: CASSLAGSSTQYF. As DNA, the CDR3 is TGTGCCAGCAGCTTAGCAGGGAGTAGTACGCAGTATTTT.

V gene TRBV7-9 combines with J gene TRBJ1-1; D is undetermined. CDR3 length: 13 residues. Germline CDR1 SEHNR, CDR2 FQNEAQ (reference sequence). Trimming stripped 0 bases from V and 7 bases from J, with 9 bases between. The CDR3 DNA sequence: TGTGCCAGCAGCTTAGCCGAAGTTGGTGAAGCTTTCTTT. Amino acid sequence: CASSLAEVGEAFF.

For this clone: The germline gene is not matched at one end of the junction; a read error may be the cause. The V gene is TRBV10-3, the J gene TRBJ1-2, with TRBD1 identical over 8 bases. Germline V gene lookup returns CDR1 ENHRY and CDR2 SYGVKD. The CDR3 is 15 residues long. CDR3 protein: CASSYSPGGDYGYTF. DNA of the CDR3: TGTGCCAGCAGTTACTCGCCAGGGGGCGACTATGGCTACACCTTC.

This chain links TRBV9 with TRBJ2-1, with D perhaps matching TRBD2 (6 bases). CDR1 SGDLS and CDR2 YYNGEE come from the germline V gene. This CDR3 is built from 18 residues. Trimming removed 4 bases at V and 3 bases at J, with 23 bases between. The CDR3 DNA reads as TGTGCCAGCAGCTCCGGGGGTGGGGGAGGAGGTCGCTACAATGAGCAGTTCTTC. Translated: CASSSGGGGGGRYNEQFF. Based on the CDR3 plus reference TRBV9 and TRBJ2-1, the full variable domain is DSGVTQTPKHLITATGQRVTLRCSPRSGDLSVYWYQQSLDQGLQFLIQYYNGEERAKGNILERFSAQQFPDLHSELNLSSLELGDSALYFCASSSGGGGGGRYNEQFFGPGTRLTVL.

The chain joins TRBV28 to TRBJ1-2; D not certain. Trimming took off 5 bases at V and 8 bases at J, with 12 bases between the two ends. The germline V gene has CDR1 MDHEN and CDR2 SYDVKM. The CDR3 sequence is 12 residues long. The CDR3 loop reads CASSRPEGGYTF. CDR3 DNA: TGTGCCAGCAGTCGCCCAGAAGGGGGCTACACCTTC.

The rearrangement uses TRBV10-3 and TRBJ1-2; TRBD1 agrees at 11 bases. The CDR3 extends over 12 amino acids. V was pared by 10 bases and J by 12 bases, with 10 bases of the junction left unmatched. The V gene's germline CDR1 is ENHRY and CDR2 SYGVKD. CDR3 amino acids: CATGQGDDPHTF. The CDR3 DNA follows: TGTGCCACGGGACAGGGGGATGATCCTCACACCTTC.

This rearrangement joins TRBV29-1 to TRBJ1-2; D call uncertain. The CDR3 runs to 11 residues. Trimming removed 4 bases at V and 6 bases at J, with 9 bases between. The V gene's germline CDR1 is SQVTM and CDR2 ANQGSEA. The CDR3 bases are TGCAGCGTTGTGCATTTTAATGGCTACACCTTC. This encodes CSVVHFNGYTF.

The chain joins TRBV27 to TRBJ1-2; a possible D gene is TRBD1 (6 bases). V gave up 4 bases and J gave up 5 bases, with 14 bases separating them. Germline V gene lookup returns CDR1 MNHEY and CDR2 SMNVEV (reference sequence). The CDR3 consists of 14 residues. Here the CDR3 reads CASSSIPGTYGYTF. CDR3 DNA: TGTGCCAGCAGTTCTATCCCAGGGACATATGGCTACACCTTC.

This chain uses TRBV7-6 with TRBJ2-7, with 7 bases lining up with TRBD1. The CDR3 covers 13 residues. Germline CDR1 and CDR2: SGHVS and FNYEAQ. V dropped 6 bases and J dropped 9; count of bases not matched to a gene: 11. The CDR3 coding sequence is TGTGCCAGCAGTTCGACAGGGCAGGTCGTGCAGTACTTC. This gives the protein CASSSTGQVVQYF. Complete variable domain (other parts from reference TRBV7-6 and TRBJ2-7): GAGVSQSPRYKVTKRGQDVALRCDPISGHVSLYWYRQALGQGPEFLTYFNYEAQQDKSGLPNDRFSAERPEGSISTLTIQRTEQRDSAMYRCASSSTGQVVQYFGPGTRLTVT.

The J gene is TRBJ2-7, the V gene TRBV9; D may be TRBD2 (6 bases). Germline-derived CDR1 and CDR2 are SGDLS and YYNGEE. The CDR3 consists of 15 residues. V shed 0 bases and J shed 4 bases, with 14 bases lying between them. This CDR3 is CASSVEGGGVYEQYF. The DNA for the CDR3 is TGTGCCAGCAGCGTAGAGGGTGGCGGGGTTTACGAGCAGTACTTC.

This sequence joins TRBV19 and TRBJ1-1; D remains unclear. Trimming pared 5 bases from V and 2 bases from J, leaving 9 bases between. The CDR3 contains 13 residues. Germline-derived CDR1 and CDR2 are LNHDA and SQIVND (reference sequence). In DNA, the CDR3 is TGTGCCAGTAGTGCCAGAGCTAACACTGAAGCTTTCTTT. This sequence encodes CASSARANTEAFF. Variable domain in full (rest from reference TRBV19 and TRBJ1-1): DGGITQSPKYLFRKEGQNVTLSCEQNLNHDAMYWYRQDPGQGLRLIYYSQIVNDFQKGDIAEGYSVSREKKESFPLTVTSAQKNPTAFYLCASSARANTEAFFGQGTRLTVV.

The V and J genes are TRBV7-9 and TRBJ2-7; TRBD1 is a possible D gene (6 bases). Between the trimmed V and J ends, which lost 4 bases and 7 bases, there was a span of 26 bases. Per germline, CDR1 SEHNR and CDR2 FQNEAQ (reference sequence). CDR3 length: 17 residues. Here the CDR3 reads CASSSSGRGGLSSEQYF. In DNA form, the CDR3 reads TGTGCCAGCAGCTCCTCAGGCAGGGGCGGTTTGAGTTCGGAGCAGTACTTC.

The chain employs TRBV7-9 and TRBJ1-5, with D perhaps TRBD1 (5 bases). From germline, CDR1 is SEHNR and CDR2 FQNEAQ (reference sequence). Between the trimmed V and J ends, which lost 1 base and 8 bases, there was a span of 9 bases. This CDR3 region has 13 residues. CDR3 DNA sequence: TGTGCCAGCAGCTTAGACAGGAACAAGCCCCAGCATTTT. Its protein is CASSLDRNKPQHF.